Detailed here is one T cell receptor (beta chain). The target antigen is unknown. This specimen belongs to a study of regulatory T cells in long-lasting Graves disease. Study summary: It was over 5 years of antithyroid drugs, with positive TSH receptor antibodies, that meant persistent Graves' disease.

Time point denoted: persistent/refractory GD, antithyroid drugs over 5 years with positive TRAb. The TCR library was made from RNA extracted from PBMCs. The authors drew patients from an endocrinology department in Xi'an, China. Whole-study results and caveats: Relative to newly diagnosed Graves' patients, persistent ones had lower TCR diversity.

The TCR beta library used iRepertoire HTBI primers with Arm-PCR amplification of CDR3. As handled by the study authors: The identification of approximately 62 TRBV and 11 to 15 TRBJ segments was made across samples. TCRdb recomputed calls from the multiplex PCR reads with MiXCR, one row per CDR3 protein. TCRdb's processing, not the study's, gives the V and J calls here. The sample holds fewer than 600,000 distinct CDR3 sequences, about 20% seen once. With 0 bases removed from V and 11 bases from J, the gap between germline ends came to 8 bases. The CDR3 sequence is 12 residues long. Germline V gene sequence: CDR1 LGHDT, CDR2 YNNKEL (reference sequence).

The source of this sequence is a female donor with Graves disease. The chain is built from TRBV3-1 and TRBJ2-1; no definite D call. This specimen was peripheral blood mononuclear cells (PBMCs), taken when the disease was refractory, from a patient treated with antithyroid drugs. Here the CDR3 reads CASSQDVDQQFF. For the CDR3, the DNA is TGTGCCAGCAGCCAAGACGTGGACCAGCAGTTCTTC.